This TCR beta chain was identified in a study of cytomegalovirus exposure and HLA in healthy donors. Sequencing used immunoSEQ multiplex PCR; TCRdb keeps in-frame clones, though not all of them. The data show some 210,000 clones, with less than 90% seen just once and less than 7% held by the top ten. General observations from the study: Most observed TCR sequences were rare, whereas some public TCRs were detected in many donors. The finding came from a later analysis; first-cohort TCR clusters tended to co-occur in the roughly 110 validation repertoires. Among TCR beta chains, those listed as cytomegalovirus-associated numbered approximately 150.

This clone was seen once. Its specificity is unknown. This sequence originates from a woman between 18 and 30 years old in good health and CMV-seronegative. The sequenced sample consisted of PBMCs.

CDR3 protein: CASSEAFGAPPGRDEQFF. CDR3 coding DNA: TGTGCCAGCAGTGAAGCTTTTGGGGCACCCCCAGGCAGGGATGAGCAGTTCTTC. This chain uses TRBV6-1 with TRBJ2-1; a possible D gene is TRBD1 (5 bases). The germline V gene encodes CDR1 MNHNS and CDR2 SASEGT. V was clipped by 0 bases and J by 8 bases, with 23 bases between them. The CDR3 contains 18 residues.